Below are 15 T cell receptor beta chains sequenced from a single sample in a study of blood T cells in healthy people across ages. Together with a sample-barcoded 5' primer, a J-beta primer mix was included in a second PCR lasting about 7 to 11 cycles. Using its own MiXCR run on the 5' RACE reads, TCRdb lists one record per CDR3 protein. The sample lists hundreds of thousands of distinct CDR3 sequences, under 25% occurring once. Sample: blood. The receptors were sampled from a man aged 70 or older in good health.

This clonotype showed up just a few times. The chain couples TRBV25-1 to TRBJ1-2; no clear D. CDR3 length: 13 amino acids. Deletions cut 4 bases from V and 0 bases from J, with 6 bases between. The germline V gene has CDR1 MGHDK and CDR2 SYGVNS. DNA for the CDR3: TGTGCCAGCAGTGTTGATACTAACTATGGCTACACCTTC. Translation gives CASSVDTNYGYTF.

This clonotype turned up a few times. Its ends do not fully match the called genes, so a read error is possible. The chain links TRBV3-1 to TRBJ2-5; tentative D call: TRBD1 (6 bases). The J call may be faulty, since TRBJ2-1 better matches the DNA end. The CDR3 sequence is 12 residues long. The germline V gene has CDR1 LGHDT and CDR2 YNNKEL (reference sequence). Written as DNA, the CDR3 is TGTGCCAGCAGTCAAGGACAGAATGAGCAGTTCTTC. It yields the protein CASSQGQNEQFF.

This clonotype appeared a few times. CDR3: CSATYGTGLNEQFF. DNA of the CDR3: TGCAGTGCTACCTACGGGACAGGGCTCAATGAGCAGTTCTTC. The chain links TRBV20-1 to TRBJ2-1; 9 bases match TRBD1. After removal of 4 bases from V and 6 bases from J, the junction contained 7 bases not matched to a gene. The CDR3 sequence is 14 residues long. Germline lookup yields CDR1 DFQATT and CDR2 SNEGSKA (reference sequence).

The chain links TRBV20-1 to TRBJ2-5; D might be TRBD2 (5 bases). This CDR3 spans 13 amino acids. The germline V gene encodes CDR1 DFQATT and CDR2 SNEGSKA (reference sequence). Trimming took off 0 bases at V and 7 bases at J, with 12 bases between the two ends. The CDR3 here is CSARDPLGGTQYF. The CDR3 bases are TGCAGTGCTAGAGATCCCCTTGGAGGGACCCAGTACTTC.

The sample holds a few counts of this clonotype. The chain combines TRBV4-2 with TRBJ2-6, with TRBD1 matching over 9 bases. With V trimmed by 4 bases and J by 2 bases, 6 bases remained unmatched. The CDR3 covers 17 residues. The V gene's germline CDR1 is LGHNA and CDR2 YNFKEQ. CDR3 nucleotides: TGTGCCAGCAGCCCCCGGGACAGGGCAGCTGGGGCCAACGTCCTGACTTTC. Its protein product is CASSPRDRAAGANVLTF.

This clonotype was detected only a few times. The chain links TRBV7-2 to TRBJ1-6; TRBD1 agrees at 10 bases. Germline CDR1 is SGHTA and CDR2 is FQGNSA. CDR3 length: 15 amino acids. J gave up 9 bases and V 4 bases, and 6 bases lay outside the gene matches. This CDR3 reads CASSSRTGGGSPLHF. CDR3 nucleotides: TGTGCCAGCAGCTCCCGGACAGGGGGTGGTTCACCCCTCCACTTT.

This clonotype came up a few times. This chain links TRBV11-2 with TRBJ2-5; the match to TRBD2 covers 12 bases. CDR3 length equals 15 residues. J was trimmed by 2 bases and V by 5 bases; bases with no gene match: 3. Germline CDR1 and CDR2: SGHAT and FQNNGV. CDR3 sequence (DNA): TGTGCCAGCAGCAGGACTAGCGGGAATCAAGAGACCCAGTACTTC. Translated: CASSRTSGNQETQYF.

This clonotype showed up just a few times. The chain employs TRBV15 and TRBJ2-1; D tentatively reads TRBD1 or TRBD2 (5 bases each). This CDR3 spans 16 amino acids. V was shortened by 0 bases and J by 0 bases, with 9 bases between the two germline ends. Germline CDR1 is LNHNV and CDR2 is YYDKDF (reference sequence). The CDR3 is CATSRDGTYSYNEQFF. Written as DNA, the CDR3 is TGTGCCACCAGCAGAGATGGGACCTACTCCTACAATGAGCAGTTCTTC.

This clonotype was picked up a small number of times. V is TRBV12-3 or TRBV12-4 and J is TRBJ1-5; D possibly corresponds to TRBD1 (5 bases). CDR3 length: 20 amino acids. Trimming stripped 5 bases from V and 0 bases from J, with 26 bases between. The CDR3 DNA is TGTGCCAGCAGTCCCCCGACCGGGACTATGGTCCTCTATAGCAATCAGCCCCAGCATTTT. Translating it yields CASSPPTGTMVLYSNQPQHF.

The chain uses TRBV7-2 and TRBJ2-5, with TRBD2 matching 9 bases. V trimming: 5 bases; J trimming: 6 bases; junction bases outside the gene matches: 10. Germline CDR1 SGHTA, CDR2 FQGNSA. This CDR3 has 15 amino acids. The CDR3 loop is CASSDDSGGSKTQYF. CDR3 nucleotide sequence: TGTGCCAGCAGCGACGATAGCGGGGGCTCTAAGACCCAGTACTTC.

This clonotype was found a few times. The chain links TRBV6-2 or TRBV6-3 to TRBJ2-1, with unresolved D. Trimming took off 7 bases at V and 6 bases at J, with 13 bases between the two ends. There are 13 residues in the CDR3. Germline CDR1 and CDR2: MNHEY and SVGEGT. The CDR3 spells CASIQDTSNEQFF. In nucleotides, the CDR3 is TGTGCCAGCATCCAAGACACAAGCAATGAGCAGTTCTTC.

The CDR3 region is CSASPGGATWEQYF. The CDR3 region has the DNA TGCAGTGCTAGCCCAGGCGGGGCTACTTGGGAGCAGTACTTC. The chain links TRBV20-1 to TRBJ2-7, with D maybe TRBD2 (6 bases). V shed 3 bases and J shed 7 bases, with 19 bases lying between them. This CDR3 spans 14 amino acids. Germline CDR1 and CDR2: DFQATT and SNEGSKA (reference sequence).

This clonotype was detected ten times or more. The chain couples TRBV20-1 to TRBJ1-2, with D possibly TRBD1 on 5 matching bases. Germline assignment: CDR1 DFQATT and CDR2 SNEGSKA (reference sequence). CDR3 length: 12 amino acids. V was pared by 5 bases and J by 4 bases, with 11 bases between. The CDR3 loop is CSAPGTVYGYTF. CDR3 in DNA: TGCAGTGCTCCCGGGACGGTCTATGGCTACACCTTC.

This clonotype came up a few times. This chain connects TRBV4-2 to TRBJ2-1; a possible D gene is TRBD2 (5 bases). The CDR3 spans 16 residues. CDR1 LGHNA and CDR2 YNFKEQ come from the germline V gene. V was pared by 0 bases and J by 0 bases, with 9 bases between. DNA for the CDR3: TGTGCCAGCAGCCAAGAACCAGCGGTCTCCTACAATGAGCAGTTCTTC. Protein product: CASSQEPAVSYNEQFF.

V is TRBV20-1 and J is TRBJ1-5; 9 bases line up with TRBD1. The CDR3 consists of 14 residues. V was clipped by 3 bases and J by 7 bases; unmatched bases: 7. In germline, CDR1 is DFQATT, CDR2 SNEGSKA (reference sequence). CDR3 sequence: CSASPTGGGQPQHF. For the CDR3, the DNA is TGCAGTGCTAGCCCTACAGGGGGCGGCCAGCCCCAGCATTTT.